This T cell receptor beta chain was captured by sequencing in a study of T-cell reconstitution after alpha-beta-depleted transplantation in children listed by TCRdb under 2016. About the full investigation: Using TCR repertoire profiling, the study quantitatively followed how T-cell immune reconstitution unfolded in children after TCRalphabeta/CD19-depleted allogeneic hematopoietic cell transplantation.

Library prep was done by PCR. TCRdb shows the sequencer as Illumina HiSeq 2500. To normalize quantification of the TCRbeta repertoire, the TCR libraries were built with molecular barcoding that relied on unique molecular identifiers. Starting from the raw public reads, TCRdb applied fastp trimming at Q25, assembled clones with MiXCR and retained in-frame beta chains. Every CDR3 protein is listed once, alongside the most common genes and DNA of its rows. In all, the sample holds more than 450,000 distinct CDR3 sequences, and about a sixth of those were seen once. The ten biggest clones cover around 3.3% of the sample. This clonotype was recorded a few times. Its antigen is unknown. No much larger clone is present one base from it, and per-base qualities are unavailable. Clipping removes 6 bases from V and 0 bases from J, with 12 as the unmatched junction base count. Via the germline V gene, CDR1 is SNHLY and CDR2 FYNNEI. Spanning cysteine to phenylalanine, the CDR3 consists of 19 amino acids. The sequence is cut down to CDR3 DNA, 57 bases in frame from base 1.

The receptor was isolated from a human donor who donated a stem cell graft to a child with acute lymphoblastic leukemia. The rearrangement combines TRBV2 with TRBJ2-3; 13 bases in the middle match TRBD2. The sample in question was PBMCs from the stem cell graft donor, obtained from the stem cell graft. The DNA sequence is TGTGCCAGCAGCCCGCGGGGACTAGCGGGAACACGTAGCACAGATACGCAGTATTTT. Translation gives CASSPRGLAGTRSTDTQYF.